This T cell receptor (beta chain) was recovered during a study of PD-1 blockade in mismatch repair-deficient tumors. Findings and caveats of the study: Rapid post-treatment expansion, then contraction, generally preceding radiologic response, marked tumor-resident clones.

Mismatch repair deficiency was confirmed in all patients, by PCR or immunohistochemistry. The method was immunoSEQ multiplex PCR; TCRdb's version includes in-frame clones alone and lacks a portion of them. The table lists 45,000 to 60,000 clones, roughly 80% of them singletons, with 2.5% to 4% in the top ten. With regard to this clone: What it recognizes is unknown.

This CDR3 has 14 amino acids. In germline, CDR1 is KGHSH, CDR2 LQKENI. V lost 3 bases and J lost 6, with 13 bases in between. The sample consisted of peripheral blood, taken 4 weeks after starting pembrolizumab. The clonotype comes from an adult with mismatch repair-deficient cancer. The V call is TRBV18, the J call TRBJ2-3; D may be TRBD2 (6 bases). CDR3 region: CASSPTGDGDTQYF. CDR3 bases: TGTGCCAGCTCACCGACGGGAGACGGGGATACGCAGTATTTT.